This T cell receptor (beta chain) appears in the sequencing data of a study of T-cell reconstitution after alpha-beta-depleted transplantation in children. Germline CDR1 reads SNHLY; CDR2 reads FYNNEI. The CDR3 consists of 15 residues. Trimming left V 2 bases short and J 3 bases short, with 14 bases between. Library preparation (for TCRbeta) was performed with unique molecular identifiers. TCRdb re-called the PCR reads through MiXCR, storing one row per CDR3 protein. Of over 400,000 distinct CDR3 sequences listed, about an eighth are singletons. The receptor comes from a human donor who donated a stem cell graft to a child with combined immunodeficiency. The chain links TRBV2 to TRBJ2-7, with a tentative D call TRBD1 (5 bases). Source: PBMCs from the stem cell graft donor, taken from the stem cell graft. CDR3 DNA sequence: TGTGCCAGCAGTGAATTCTTCACCAGGGACTACGAGCAGTACTTC. Encoded protein: CASSEFFTRDYEQYF.